This TCR beta chain was retrieved from a study of cytotoxic CD8 clonotypes in ibrutinib-treated CLL. Study at large: The samples contained 260,000 or so productive templates on average. They also contained an average of roughly 90,000 productive rearrangements.

General study findings and limits: Elevated clonality accompanied ibrutinib response, with a return toward baseline values at progression. Baseline levels of clonality went above those of age-matched healthy donors and moved with circulating CD8+ T-cell counts.

Investigators sought sequencing depths of between 1 in 200,000 and 1 in 1 million T cells. TCRdb's copy holds only in-frame clones and misses some; the assay was immunoSEQ multiplex PCR. The sample gives roughly 15,000 clones, approximately 81% of which show up once; more than 15% is in the top ten. Remarks on this clone: Its target is unknown.

The length of the CDR3 is 14 residues. The V gene end was trimmed by 5 bases and the J gene end by 4 bases; junction bases not matched to a gene: 8. Germline V CDR1 and CDR2: SEHNR, FQNEAQ (reference sequence). The rearrangement joins TRBV7-9 to TRBJ2-7; 7 bases are a match to TRBD2. Specimen: PBMCs, collected before ibrutinib treatment. The origin of this receptor is a human donor with chronic lymphocytic leukemia. The CDR3: CASSGGGSSYEQYF. CDR3 bases: TGTGCCAGCAGCGGGGGAGGGAGTTCGTACGAGCAGTACTTC. Full variable domain (outside the CDR3, taken from reference TRBV7-9 and TRBJ2-7): DTGVSQNPRHKITKRGQNVTFRCDPISEHNRLYWYRQTLGQGPEFLTYFQNEAQLEKSRLLSDRFSAERPKGSFSTLEIQRTEQGDSAMYLCASSGGGSSYEQYFGPGTRLTVT.